This record concerns one T cell receptor beta chain sequence. The entry originates in a study of OX40 agonist ivuxolimab in advanced cancers. Clones were sequenced by immunoSEQ multiplex PCR, and TCRdb holds only the in-frame ones, with some missing. The data show about 73,000 clones, roughly nine tenths seen once. V gave up 2 bases and J gave up 1 base, with 11 bases separating them. This CDR3 comprises 15 residues. The germline V gene has CDR1 MNHNY and CDR2 SVGAGI (reference sequence). Any history of autoimmune disease or systemic immunosuppression disqualified patients. The rearrangement uses TRBV6-6 and TRBJ1-1, with D perhaps TRBD1 (5 bases). This receptor was obtained from an adult with an advanced solid tumor such as melanoma, head and neck, liver or kidney cancer. The sample consisted of CD4+ or CD8+ T cells sorted from blood, taken in a trial of the OX40 agonist ivuxolimab. The CDR3 nucleotides read TGTGCCAGCAGTTACACCCGGGACGGGAACACTGAAGCTTTCTTT. Encoded protein: CASSYTRDGNTEAFF.